These 5 T cell receptor beta chains share one sample of origin, sequenced in a study of T cells in Graves' hyperthyroidism and ophthalmopathy. TCR beta CDR3 regions were amplified from RNA transcripts. Using the HTBI primer set, a first-round RT-PCR was run on the TCR CDR3. TCRdb reanalysed the multiplex PCR reads using MiXCR and keeps one entry per CDR3 protein. Of about 350,000 distinct CDR3 sequences listed, about 19% are singletons. Sequences were obtained from blood. All receptors derive from a woman aged 18-29 years with Graves' hyperthyroidism.

The DNA for the CDR3 is TGTGCCAGCAGCCCCCCGGGGACCCAGTACTTC. Amino acids: CASSPPGTQYF. The chain uses TRBV11-1 and TRBJ2-5; D gene ambiguous. This CDR3 contains 11 residues. The germline V and J ends were trimmed by 5 bases and 7 bases, with 8 bases remaining between them. Germline V gene lookup returns CDR1 SGHAT and CDR2 FQDESV (reference sequence).

This clonotype was counted at least ten times. The rearrangement links TRBV6-5 to TRBJ2-7; D may be TRBD2 (6 bases). The germline V gene encodes CDR1 MNHEY and CDR2 SVGAGI. V lost 4 bases and J lost 4, with 14 bases in between. The CDR3 is 14 amino acids. Here the CDR3 reads CASSSGTFYYEQYF. In DNA, the CDR3 is TGTGCCAGCAGTTCCGGGACTTTTTATTACGAGCAGTACTTC.

V usage is TRBV7-3 and J usage is TRBJ2-1; TRBD2 might be the D (7 bases). Germline CDR1 and CDR2: SGHTA and FQGTGA. V was clipped by 5 bases and J by 6 bases, with 17 bases between them. The CDR3 runs to 15 residues. Here the CDR3 reads CASSPGAGRGNEQFF. DNA for the CDR3: TGTGCCAGCAGCCCGGGGGCGGGGAGGGGCAATGAGCAGTTCTTC.

This clonotype was counted many times. The rearrangement joins TRBV4-1 to TRBJ2-7, with a possible D match to TRBD2 (5 bases). Germline values: CDR1 MGHRA, CDR2 YSYEKL. This CDR3 contains 16 residues. V gave up 1 base and J gave up 2 bases, with 15 bases separating them. DNA for the CDR3: TGCGCCAGCAGCCAAGTGGGCGGAGGCAAGGCCTACGAGCAGTACTTC. Its translation is CASSQVGGGKAYEQYF.

The V and J genes are TRBV18 and TRBJ2-7; the D is unclear. This CDR3 comprises 13 residues. Trimming took 6 bases from V and 2 from J, leaving 11 bases between them. From germline, CDR1 is KGHSH and CDR2 LQKENI. The CDR3 sequence is CASSGMDTYEQYF. Written as DNA, the CDR3 is TGTGCCAGCTCGGGGATGGATACCTACGAGCAGTACTTC.